Listed below are T cell receptor beta chains from one sample, sequenced in a study of cytomegalovirus exposure and HLA in healthy donors. Assay used: immunoSEQ multiplex PCR; TCRdb lists only in-frame clones, some missing. The sample records roughly 180,000 clones, 80% being singletons. The sample consisted of PBMCs. These receptors all stem from a woman aged 25 to 39 in good health and CMV-seronegative. Each CDR3 is given with its conserved first and last residue. D genes are given only for firm matches. Only some rows state a clone size, as once, few, many or a class for expanded clones.

>-|TRBV12-2|TRBJ1-1|-
CASRLGQIGVTEAFF
TGTGCAAGTCGCTTAGGACAGATTGGGGTCACTGAAGCTTTCTTT
>-|TRBV5-8|TRBJ1-1|-
CASSFGGGTEAFF
TGTGCCAGCAGCTTCGGGGGTGGGACTGAAGCTTTCTTT
>-|TRBV29-1|TRBJ1-2|TRBD1
CSADRVDGYTF
TGCAGCGCCGACAGGGTGGATGGCTACACCTTC
>-|TRBV7-2|TRBJ2-7|-
CASSSTGNYEQYF
TGTGCCAGCAGCTCCACAGGGAACTACGAGCAGTACTTC
>few|TRBV27|TRBJ2-7|-
CASSPGGFLYEQYF
TGTGCCAGCAGCCCCGGCGGGTTTCTCTACGAGCAGTACTTC
>-|TRBV18|TRBJ2-3|TRBD1
CASSPQGEEDTQYF
TGTGCCAGCTCACCTCAGGGGGAAGAGGATACGCAGTATTTT
>-|TRBV9|TRBJ2-2|TRBD2
CASSVVAGGNTGELFF
TGTGCCAGCAGCGTAGTAGCGGGGGGCAACACCGGGGAGCTGTTTTTT
>-|TRBV11-1|TRBJ1-2|-
CASSLLEGIEGYGYTF
TGTGCCAGCAGCTTATTGGAGGGGATTGAGGGCTATGGCTACACCTTC
>-|TRBV7-9|TRBJ1-6|-
CASSFQGLNSPLHF
TGTGCCAGCAGCTTCCAGGGGCTGAATTCACCCCTCCACTTT
>few|TRBV5-1|TRBJ2-5|TRBD1
CASRGWTGQETQYF
TGCGCCAGCAGGGGGTGGACAGGGCAAGAGACCCAGTACTTC
>once|TRBV29-1|TRBJ1-2|-
CSVDGLAGNYGYTF
TGCAGCGTTGATGGTTTGGCAGGCAACTATGGCTACACCTTC
>-|TRBV5-1|TRBJ1-6|TRBD1
CASSLAAFFGQGLNNSPLHF
TGCGCCAGCAGCTTGGCCGCATTCTTTGGACAGGGATTGAATAATTCACCCCTCCACTTT
>once|TRBV7-9|TRBJ2-1|-
CASSFVNEQFF
TGTGCCAGCAGCTTCGTCAATGAGCAGTTCTTC
>-|TRBV6-5|TRBJ1-3|-
CASVGGRYSGNTIYF
TGTGCCAGCGTAGGAGGCAGATACTCTGGAAACACCATATATTTT
>-|TRBV19|TRBJ2-7|TRBD1
CASSADRVSEQYF
TGTGCCAGTAGCGCAGACAGGGTTAGTGAGCAGTACTTC
>-|TRBV4-2|TRBJ1-1|-
CASSQDWGRDTEAFF
TGTGCCAGCAGCCAAGATTGGGGGCGGGACACTGAAGCTTTCTTT
>-|TRBV19|TRBJ1-2|TRBD1
CASTTSWTGDYGYTF
TGTGCCAGTACCACCTCCTGGACAGGGGACTATGGCTACACCTTC
>-|TRBV7-8|TRBJ1-2|TRBD1
CASSPFRGLRGGYTF
TGTGCCAGCAGCCCATTTAGGGGGCTTCGTGGTGGCTACACCTTC
>-|TRBV30|TRBJ1-2|-
CAWSVNRGALRELNYGYTF
TGTGCCTGGAGTGTAAACCGGGGGGCCCTACGAGAGCTAAACTATGGCTACACCTTC
>-|TRBV4-3|TRBJ1-4|-
CASSQGGRTRGGKLFF
TGCGCCAGCAGCCAAGGCGGCAGGACAAGAGGTGGAAAACTGTTTTTT
>-|TRBV29-1|TRBJ2-7|-
CSVGGRIYEQYF
TGCAGCGTTGGGGGGCGCATTTACGAGCAGTACTTC
>-|TRBV6-5|TRBJ2-3|-
CASSLGTWATDTQYF
TGTGCCAGCAGTTTGGGGACTTGGGCCACAGATACGCAGTATTTT
>-|TRBV7-9|TRBJ1-4|TRBD1
CASSFTPGQGPDEKLFF
TGTGCCAGCAGCTTTACCCCGGGACAGGGGCCCGATGAAAAACTGTTTTTT
>-|TRBV6-5|TRBJ1-2|-
CATRRDYGYTF
TGTGCCACCCGCCGGGACTATGGCTACACCTTC
>once|TRBV2|TRBJ1-3|-
CASSQSGSVGNTIYF
TGTGCCAGCAGCCAATCCGGGTCAGTTGGAAACACCATATATTTT
>-|TRBV7-2|TRBJ2-3|-
CASSSPTQQGFSQYF
TGTGCCAGCAGCTCGCCGACACAACAGGGTTTTTCGCAGTATTTT
>-|TRBV15|TRBJ1-3|TRBD1
CATSTTGAYIYF
TGTGCCACCAGCACGACAGGGGCTTACATATATTTT
>-|TRBV29-1|TRBJ2-7|TRBD1
CSVSSGTGWSEQYF
TGCAGCGTTAGTTCCGGGACAGGGTGGTCCGAGCAGTACTTC
>-|TRBV13|TRBJ2-7|TRBD1
CASRDGQDGSYEQYF
TGTGCCAGCAGAGACGGACAGGATGGGTCCTACGAGCAGTACTTC
>few|TRBV6-5|TRBJ1-3|TRBD1
CASSYHGQGDGNTIYF
TGTGCCAGCAGTTACCACGGACAGGGGGATGGAAACACCATATATTTT
>-|TRBV7-6|TRBJ2-1|TRBD2
CASSIWTSGAEQFF
TGTGCCAGCAGCATCTGGACTAGCGGGGCGGAGCAGTTCTTC
>-|TRBV6-6|TRBJ2-7|-
CASSQVSAYEQYF
TGTGCCAGCTCTCAGGTCTCTGCCTACGAGCAGTACTTC
>-|TRBV18|TRBJ2-7|-
CASSVRDNTYEQYF
TGTGCCAGCTCGGTCAGGGACAACACCTACGAGCAGTACTTC
>-|TRBV29-1|TRBJ2-3|-
CSVTLGGTTDTQYF
TGCAGCGTGACCTTGGGGGGAACCACAGATACGCAGTATTTT
>once|TRBV18|TRBJ1-2|TRBD1
CASSPGTDYGYTF
TGTGCCAGCTCACCAGGGACAGACTATGGCTACACCTTC
>few|TRBV4-3|TRBJ1-2|-
CASSQDLGAGADYTF
TGCGCCAGCAGCCAAGATCTCGGGGCAGGGGCCGACTACACCTTC